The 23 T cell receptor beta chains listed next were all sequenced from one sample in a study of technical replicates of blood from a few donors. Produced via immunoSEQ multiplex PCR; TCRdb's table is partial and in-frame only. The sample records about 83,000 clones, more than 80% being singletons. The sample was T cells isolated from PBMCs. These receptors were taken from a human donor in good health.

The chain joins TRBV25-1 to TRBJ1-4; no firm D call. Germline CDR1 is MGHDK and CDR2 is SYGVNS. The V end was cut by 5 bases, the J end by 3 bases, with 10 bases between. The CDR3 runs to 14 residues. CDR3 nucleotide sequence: TGTGCCAGCAGTCCCCCGGGAGCTAATGAAAAACTGTTTTTT. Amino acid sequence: CASSPPGANEKLFF.

The CDR3 sequence is CASSAGQSPSNQPQHF. The CDR3 bases are TGTGCCAGTAGCGCCGGACAGTCTCCAAGCAATCAGCCCCAGCATTTT. This chain uses TRBV19 with TRBJ1-5; the D gene is possibly TRBD1 (6 bases). The germline V and J ends were trimmed by 6 bases and 1 base, with 16 bases remaining between them. The CDR3 is made up of 16 amino acids. The V gene's germline CDR1 is LNHDA and CDR2 SQIVND (reference sequence).

This CDR3 is CATSRDGGSTQHF. CDR3 bases: TGTGCCACCAGCAGAGACGGGGGATCGACCCAGCATTTT. This chain connects TRBV15 to TRBJ1-5; D may be TRBD1 (5 bases). Trimming cost V 0 bases and J 11 bases, with 11 bases left between them. The CDR3 contains 13 residues. The V gene's germline CDR1 is LNHNV and CDR2 YYDKDF (reference sequence).

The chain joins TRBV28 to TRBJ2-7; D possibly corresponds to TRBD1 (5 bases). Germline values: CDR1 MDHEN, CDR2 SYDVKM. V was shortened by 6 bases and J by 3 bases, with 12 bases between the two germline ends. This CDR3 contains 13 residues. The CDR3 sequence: CASRERGSYEQYF. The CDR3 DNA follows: TGTGCCAGCAGGGAAAGGGGAAGCTACGAGCAGTACTTC. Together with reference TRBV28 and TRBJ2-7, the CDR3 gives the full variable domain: DVKVTQSSRYLVKRTGEKVFLECVQDMDHENMFWYRQDPGLGLRLIYFSYDVKMKEKGDIPEGYSVSREKKERFSLILESASTNQTSMYLCASRERGSYEQYFGPGTRLTVT.

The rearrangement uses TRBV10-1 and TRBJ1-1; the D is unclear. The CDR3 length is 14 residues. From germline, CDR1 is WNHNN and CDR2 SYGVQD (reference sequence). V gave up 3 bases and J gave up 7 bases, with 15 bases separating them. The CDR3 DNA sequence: TGCGCCAGCAGTGACACGGGGAACGCCCTTGAAGCTTTCTTT. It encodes CASSDTGNALEAFF.

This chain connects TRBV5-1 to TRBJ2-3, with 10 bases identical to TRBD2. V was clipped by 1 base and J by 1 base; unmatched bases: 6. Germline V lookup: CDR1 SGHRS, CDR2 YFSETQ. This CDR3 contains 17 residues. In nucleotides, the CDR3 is TGCGCCAGCAGCTTGAATCCCGGGACTAGCGGCACAGATACGCAGTATTTT. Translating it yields CASSLNPGTSGTDTQYF. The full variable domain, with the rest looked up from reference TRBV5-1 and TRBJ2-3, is KAGVTQTPRYLIKTRGQQVTLSCSPISGHRSVSWYQQTPGQGLQFLFEYFSETQRNKGNFPGRFSGRQFSNSRSEMNVSTLELGDSALYLCASSLNPGTSGTDTQYFGPGTRLTVL.

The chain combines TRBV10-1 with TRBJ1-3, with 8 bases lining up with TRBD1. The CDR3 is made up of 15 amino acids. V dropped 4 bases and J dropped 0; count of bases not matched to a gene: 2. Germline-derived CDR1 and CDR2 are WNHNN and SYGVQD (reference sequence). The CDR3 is CASSGDRSSGNTIYF. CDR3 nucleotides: TGCGCCAGCAGTGGGGACAGGAGCTCTGGAAACACCATATATTTT.

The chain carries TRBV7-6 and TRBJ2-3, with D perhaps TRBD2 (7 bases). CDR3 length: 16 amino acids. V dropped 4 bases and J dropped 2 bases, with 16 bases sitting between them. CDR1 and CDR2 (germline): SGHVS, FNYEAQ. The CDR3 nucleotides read TGTGCCAGCAGCTCTCGCTTCGGGGGGCACACAGATACGCAGTATTTT. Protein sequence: CASSSRFGGHTDTQYF.

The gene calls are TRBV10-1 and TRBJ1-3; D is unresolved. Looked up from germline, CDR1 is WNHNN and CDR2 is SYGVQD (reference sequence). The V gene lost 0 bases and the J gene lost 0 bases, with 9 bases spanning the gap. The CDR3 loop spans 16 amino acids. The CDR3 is CASSESGVSSGNTIYF. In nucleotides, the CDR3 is TGCGCCAGCAGTGAGTCGGGCGTAAGCTCTGGAAACACCATATATTTT.

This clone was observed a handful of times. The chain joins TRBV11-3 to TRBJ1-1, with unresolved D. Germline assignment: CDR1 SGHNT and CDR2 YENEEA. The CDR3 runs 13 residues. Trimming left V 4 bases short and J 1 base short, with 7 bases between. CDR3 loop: CASSWAQNTEAFF. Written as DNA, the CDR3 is TGTGCCAGCAGCTGGGCCCAGAACACTGAAGCTTTCTTT.

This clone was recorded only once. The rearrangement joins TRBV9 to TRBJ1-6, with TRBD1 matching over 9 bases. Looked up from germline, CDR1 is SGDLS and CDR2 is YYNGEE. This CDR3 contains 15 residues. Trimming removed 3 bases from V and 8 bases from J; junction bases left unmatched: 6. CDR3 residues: CASSGPGQGYSPLHF. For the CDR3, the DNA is TGTGCCAGCAGCGGACCGGGACAGGGATATTCACCCCTCCACTTT.

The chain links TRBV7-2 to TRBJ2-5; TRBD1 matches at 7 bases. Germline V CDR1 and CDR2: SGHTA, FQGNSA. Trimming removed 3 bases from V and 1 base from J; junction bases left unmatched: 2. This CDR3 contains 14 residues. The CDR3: CASSFAGGQETQYF. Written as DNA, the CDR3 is TGTGCCAGCAGCTTCGCAGGGGGCCAAGAGACCCAGTACTTC.

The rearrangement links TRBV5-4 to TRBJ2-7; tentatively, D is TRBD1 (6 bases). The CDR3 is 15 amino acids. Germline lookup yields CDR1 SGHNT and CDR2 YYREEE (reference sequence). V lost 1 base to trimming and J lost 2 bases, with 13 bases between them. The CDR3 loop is CASSLTQGIPYEQYF. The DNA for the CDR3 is TGTGCCAGCAGCTTGACGCAGGGGATCCCCTACGAGCAGTACTTC.

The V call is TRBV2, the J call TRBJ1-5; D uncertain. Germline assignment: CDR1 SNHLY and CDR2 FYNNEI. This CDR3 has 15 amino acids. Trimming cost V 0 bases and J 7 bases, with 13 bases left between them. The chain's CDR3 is CASSEALRGLQPQHF. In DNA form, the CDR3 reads TGTGCCAGCAGTGAAGCGCTAAGAGGGTTACAGCCCCAGCATTTT.

The CDR3 loop is CATGKPGNQPQHF. CDR3 in DNA: TGTGCCACGGGGAAGCCGGGCAATCAGCCCCAGCATTTT. The chain is built from TRBV7-2 and TRBJ1-5; D uncertain. Germline V gene data show CDR1 as SGHTA and CDR2 as FQGNSA. This CDR3 spans 13 amino acids. Between the trimmed V and J ends, which lost 10 bases and 2 bases, there was a span of 12 bases.

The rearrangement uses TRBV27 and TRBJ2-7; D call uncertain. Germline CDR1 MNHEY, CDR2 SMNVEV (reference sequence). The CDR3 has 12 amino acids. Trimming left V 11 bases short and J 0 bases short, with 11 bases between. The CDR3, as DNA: TGTGCCTCAAGGCGGAACTCCTACGAGCAGTACTTC. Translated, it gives CASRRNSYEQYF.

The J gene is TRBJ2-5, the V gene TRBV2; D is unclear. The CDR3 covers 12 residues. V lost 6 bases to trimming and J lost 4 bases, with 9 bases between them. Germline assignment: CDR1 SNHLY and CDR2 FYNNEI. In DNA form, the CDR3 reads TGTGCCAGCAGCCTCCCCCCAGAGACCCAGTACTTC. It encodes CASSLPPETQYF.

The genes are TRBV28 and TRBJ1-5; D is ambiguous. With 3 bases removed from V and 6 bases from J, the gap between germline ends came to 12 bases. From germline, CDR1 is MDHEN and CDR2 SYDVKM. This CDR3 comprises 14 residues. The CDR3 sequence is CASSFEESIQPQHF. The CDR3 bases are TGTGCCAGCAGTTTCGAGGAGTCTATTCAGCCCCAGCATTTT.

The CDR3 sequence: CASSTRFAFYGYTF. The CDR3 coding sequence is TGTGCCAGCAGTACCAGATTTGCCTTCTATGGCTACACCTTC. This sequence joins TRBV25-1 and TRBJ1-2; D is unresolved. Germline loops: CDR1 MGHDK, CDR2 SYGVNS. Trimming cost V 5 bases and J 4 bases, with 14 bases left between them. The CDR3 length is 14 residues.

CDR3 residues: CASRDRVNTEAFF. Written as DNA, the CDR3 is TGCGCCAGCAGGGACAGAGTGAACACTGAAGCTTTCTTT. The rearrangement uses TRBV10-1 and TRBJ1-1, with D possibly TRBD1 on 6 matching bases. Trimming took off 6 bases at V and 0 bases at J, with 8 bases between the two ends. The CDR3 covers 13 residues. Germline V gene sequence: CDR1 WNHNN, CDR2 SYGVQD (reference sequence).

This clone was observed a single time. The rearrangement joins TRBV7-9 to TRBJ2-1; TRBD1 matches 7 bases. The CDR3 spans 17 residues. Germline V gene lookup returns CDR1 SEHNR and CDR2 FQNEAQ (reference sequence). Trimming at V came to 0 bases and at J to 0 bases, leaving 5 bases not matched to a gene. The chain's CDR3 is CASSLAKGQSSYNEQFF. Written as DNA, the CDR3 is TGTGCCAGCAGCTTAGCCAAGGGACAGAGCTCCTACAATGAGCAGTTCTTC.

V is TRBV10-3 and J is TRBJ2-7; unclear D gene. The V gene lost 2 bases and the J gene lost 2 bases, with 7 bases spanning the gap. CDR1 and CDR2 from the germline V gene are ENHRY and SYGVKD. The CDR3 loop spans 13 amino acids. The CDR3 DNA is TGTGCCATCAGTGAGACGCGTACCTACGAGCAGTACTTC. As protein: CAISETRTYEQYF.

The CDR3 is CASSRGIQVGAKSVGYEQYF. DNA of the CDR3: TGTGCCAGCAGCCGGGGGATCCAGGTGGGGGCCAAATCAGTCGGCTACGAGCAGTACTTC. This chain connects TRBV4-2 to TRBJ2-7; D is perhaps TRBD1 (6 bases). The V gene lost 4 bases and the J gene lost 3 bases, with 31 bases spanning the gap. Germline V gene sequence: CDR1 LGHNA, CDR2 YNFKEQ. The CDR3 spans 20 residues.